This T cell receptor (beta chain) is drawn from a study of blood T cell repertoires in COVID-19. Study processing details: The assay estimated nucleated cells by amplifying reference gene primers. The protocol was immunoSEQ multiplex PCR, while the TCRdb copy is restricted to in-frame clones and leaves out a portion. The DNA was the basis for D and trimming; V, J and clone size are from that table. Among around 400,000 clones listed, about 90% were seen once. This TCR was sampled from a woman in her 30s with COVID-19, enrolled during active disease. The material sequenced was peripheral blood.

CDR3 in DNA: TGTGCCAGCAGTGAGGCCGGGACAGGGTCGGGCGGGGAGCTGTTTTTT. This encodes CASSEAGTGSGGELFF. The chain uses TRBV28 and TRBJ2-2; 9 nucleotides line up with TRBD1. V dropped 5 bases and J dropped 7; count of bases not matched to a gene: 11. The germline CDR1 and CDR2 sequences are MDHEN and SYDVKM. CDR3 length equals 16 residues. Complete variable domain (other parts from reference TRBV28 and TRBJ2-2): DVKVTQSSRYLVKRTGEKVFLECVQDMDHENMFWYRQDPGLGLRLIYFSYDVKMKEKGDIPEGYSVSREKKERFSLILESASTNQTSMYLCASSEAGTGSGGELFFGEGSRLTVL.